This T cell receptor beta chain was captured in a study of T cell changes during pregnancy in multiple sclerosis. Clones were sequenced by immunoSEQ multiplex PCR, and TCRdb holds only the in-frame ones, with some missing. The data contain just over 35,000 clones, just over 90% of them singletons. There are 16 residues in the CDR3. Trimming shortened V by 3 bases and J by 0 bases, and 14 bases separated the two germline ends. CDR1 and CDR2 (germline): SGHVS, FNYEAQ. The rearrangement links TRBV7-6 to TRBJ1-1; the D gene is possibly TRBD1 (6 bases). The sequence derives from a female donor with multiple sclerosis, enrolled in a pregnancy study. The sequences come from CD4+ T cells from peripheral blood mononuclear cells, collected in the first trimester of pregnancy. CDR3 region: CASSFFGQSMNTEAFF. In DNA, the CDR3 is TGTGCCAGCAGCTTCTTTGGACAGTCAATGAACACTGAAGCTTTCTTT.